What follows is one T cell receptor beta chain and its context. Original handling: The assay estimated nucleated cells by amplifying reference gene primers. The repertoire was sequenced with immunoSEQ multiplex PCR; TCRdb's copy has only in-frame clones and lacks some. Clonal size and the V and J genes are those of that table, whereas D and trimming came from the DNA. The top ten clones hold roughly 5% of a sample with tens of thousands of clones, roughly 85% of them seen once. The germline V gene encodes CDR1 MRHNA and CDR2 SNTAGT. This CDR3 has 14 amino acids. V was clipped by 5 bases and J by 6 bases; unmatched bases: 8. This entry is derived from a study of blood T cell repertoires in COVID-19. Study details: COVID-19 samples, acute and convalescent, were from the United States, Italy and Spain. T cells, B-cell-depleted T cells, or PBMCs provided the cDNA or gDNA that served as material.

Sample: peripheral blood. The chain couples TRBV6-4 to TRBJ2-3; 7 bases are shared with TRBD2. The source of this sequence is a human donor in a cohort sampled during active COVID-19. The chain's CDR3 is CASSPSGSPDTQYF. CDR3 DNA sequence: TGTGCCAGCAGTCCTAGCGGCAGCCCGGATACGCAGTATTTT.